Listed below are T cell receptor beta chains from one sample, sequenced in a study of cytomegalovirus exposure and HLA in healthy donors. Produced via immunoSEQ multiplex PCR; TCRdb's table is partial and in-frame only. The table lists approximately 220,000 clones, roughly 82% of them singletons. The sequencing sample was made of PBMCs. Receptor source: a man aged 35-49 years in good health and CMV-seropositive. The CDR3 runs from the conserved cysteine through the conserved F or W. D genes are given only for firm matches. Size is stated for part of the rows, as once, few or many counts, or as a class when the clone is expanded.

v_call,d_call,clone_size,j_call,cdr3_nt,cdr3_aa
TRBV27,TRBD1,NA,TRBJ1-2,TGTGCCAGCAGTTTTAACAGGGGAGAGGATGGCTACACCTTC,CASSFNRGEDGYTF
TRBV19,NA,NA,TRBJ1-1,TGTGCCAGTACCTCGGGGGGGACTGAAGCTTTCTTT,CASTSGGTEAFF
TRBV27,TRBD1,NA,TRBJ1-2,TGTGCCAGCAGTCTTCAGGGGGCTCCGTATGGCTACACCTTC,CASSLQGAPYGYTF
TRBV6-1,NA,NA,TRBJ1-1,TGTGCCAGCAGTGATGTCAGTATGAACACTGAAGCTTTCTTT,CASSDVSMNTEAFF
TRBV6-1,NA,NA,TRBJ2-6,TGTGCCAGCAGTGTCCCCCTTGTAGGGGCCAACGTCCTGACTTTC,CASSVPLVGANVLTF
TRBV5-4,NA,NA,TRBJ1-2,TGTGCCAGCAGCTTACAAGGGGCGGGGGGCTACACCTTC,CASSLQGAGGYTF
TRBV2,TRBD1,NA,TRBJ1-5,TGTGCCATCCACAGGACAGGGGATCTCGGGCAGCCCCAGCATTTT,CAIHRTGDLGQPQHF
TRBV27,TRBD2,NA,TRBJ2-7,TGTGCCAGCAGTTTATACCTCGGGACTAGCGGGAGGGCACACGAGCAGTACTTC,CASSLYLGTSGRAHEQYF
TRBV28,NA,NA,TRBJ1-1,TGTGCCAGCAGTTACAACAGGGTAACTGAAGCTTTCTTT,CASSYNRVTEAFF
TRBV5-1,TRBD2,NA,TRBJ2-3,TGCGCCAGCAGCTTGGGACTAGCGGGGGCAGATACGCAGTATTTT,CASSLGLAGADTQYF
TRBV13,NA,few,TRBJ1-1,TGTGCCAGCAGCTCCCCAACGTTCCAACTGGCTGAAGCTTTCTTT,CASSSPTFQLAEAFF
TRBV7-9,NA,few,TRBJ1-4,TGTGCCAGCAGCTTAGGAGGACTGGAAAAACTGTTTTTT,CASSLGGLEKLFF
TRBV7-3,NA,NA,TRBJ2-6,TGTGCCAGCAGCTTAAGTGCAGGGTCCAACGTCCTGACTTTC,CASSLSAGSNVLTF
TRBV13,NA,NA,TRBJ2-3,TGTGCCAGCAGCTTAGTCGGGGAGCTGGGCGGTTCTAGCACAGATACGCAGTATTTT,CASSLVGELGGSSTDTQYF
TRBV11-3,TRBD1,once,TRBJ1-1,TGTGCCAGCAGCTTAGATGGTTGGGGGACAGGGAACACTGAAGCTTTCTTT,CASSLDGWGTGNTEAFF
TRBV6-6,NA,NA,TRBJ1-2,TGTGCCAGCAGTTACCACGGGGGAAACTATGGCTACACCTTC,CASSYHGGNYGYTF
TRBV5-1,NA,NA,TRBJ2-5,TGCGCCAGCAGCTTGGCAGGCGCAGGGGCTCAAGAGACCCAGTACTTC,CASSLAGAGAQETQYF
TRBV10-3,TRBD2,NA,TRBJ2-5,TGTGCCATCAGACTAGCGGGGGGTGAGACCCAGTACTTC,CAIRLAGGETQYF
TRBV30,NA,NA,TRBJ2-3,TGTGCCTGGGCCAAAACCGGGTACAAAGCGGATACGCAGTATTTT,CAWAKTGYKADTQYF
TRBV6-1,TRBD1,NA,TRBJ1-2,TGTGCCAGCATGACAGGGAACTATGGCTACACCTTC,CASMTGNYGYTF
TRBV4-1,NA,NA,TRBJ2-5,TGCGCCAGCAGCCCGCCCAATCCGGGCGCGGGAGAGACCCAGTACTTC,CASSPPNPGAGETQYF
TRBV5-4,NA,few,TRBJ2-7,TGTGCCAGCAGCGGGGGCCTAGGGGATTACGAGCAGTACTTC,CASSGGLGDYEQYF
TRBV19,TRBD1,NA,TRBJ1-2,TGTGCCAGTAGTATCTACAGGGGTGGCTACACCTTC,CASSIYRGGYTF
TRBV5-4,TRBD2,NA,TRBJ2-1,TGTGCCAGCACCGCGGGAGGGCAGGTCAATGAGCAGTTCTTC,CASTAGGQVNEQFF
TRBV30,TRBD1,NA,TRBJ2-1,TGTGCCTGGAGTGTAGGCAGGGGGCTAGGTGAGCAGTTCTTC,CAWSVGRGLGEQFF
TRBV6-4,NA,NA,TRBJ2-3,TGTGCCAGCAGCGAGGGTTTTGCAGATACGCAGTATTTT,CASSEGFADTQYF
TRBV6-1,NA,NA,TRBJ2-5,TGTGCCAGCAGTGAAGGCAGGGCCCAGTACTTC,CASSEGRAQYF
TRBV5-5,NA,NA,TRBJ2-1,TGTGCCAGCAGCTCGAGGGGGGAGGGCGGATACAATGAGCAGTTCTTC,CASSSRGEGGYNEQFF
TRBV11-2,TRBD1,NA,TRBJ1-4,TGTGCCAGCAGCTCGGGCAGGGGGCAGATGGGTGAAAAACTGTTTTTT,CASSSGRGQMGEKLFF
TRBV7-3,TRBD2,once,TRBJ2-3,TGTGCCAGCAGCTTAATTCCAGGTAGCGGGCGGAGCACAGATACGCAGTATTTT,CASSLIPGSGRSTDTQYF
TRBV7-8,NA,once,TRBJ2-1,TGTGCCAGCAGCTTAGTTCGACTTGACAATGAGCAGTTCTTC,CASSLVRLDNEQFF
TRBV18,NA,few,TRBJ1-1,TGTGCCAGCTCACCCGGTCGAGGGGGGGCGGGCACTGAAGCTTTCTTT,CASSPGRGGAGTEAFF
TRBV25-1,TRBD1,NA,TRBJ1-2,TGTGCCAGCAGTGGGGGGACAGGGCAACCTTATGGCTACACCTTC,CASSGGTGQPYGYTF
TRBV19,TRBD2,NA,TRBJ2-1,TGTGCCAGTAGTATTATGCTAGCGGGAGGGGGGTACAATGAGCAGTTCTTC,CASSIMLAGGGYNEQFF
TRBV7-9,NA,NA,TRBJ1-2,TGTGCCAGCAGCTTTAGTTATGGCTACACCTTC,CASSFSYGYTF
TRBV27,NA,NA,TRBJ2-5,TGTGCCAGCAGTCCTTACCCCCTAGCGCTTGAAGAGACCCAGTACTTC,CASSPYPLALEETQYF
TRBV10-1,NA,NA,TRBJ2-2,TGCGCCAGCAGTGACTCGGGACACCCCGGGGAGCTGTTTTTT,CASSDSGHPGELFF
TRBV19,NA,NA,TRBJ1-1,TGTGCCAGTAGTATCCTACAGGGCGGCACTGAAGCTTTCTTT,CASSILQGGTEAFF
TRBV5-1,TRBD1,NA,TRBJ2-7,TGCGCCAGCAGCTCACTATCTTCCTTACAGGGGGCACCCTACGAGCAGTACTTC,CASSSLSSLQGAPYEQYF
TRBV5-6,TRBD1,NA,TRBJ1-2,TGTGCCAGCAGTTACGACAGGGCCGTCGGAGGCTACACCTTC,CASSYDRAVGGYTF
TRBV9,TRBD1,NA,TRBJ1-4,TGTGCCAGCAGCGTAGGACAGGGGGACGAAAAACTGTTTTTT,CASSVGQGDEKLFF
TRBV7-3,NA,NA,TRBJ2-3,TGTGCCAGCAGCTTAAGCAGGCAGGGGGATACGCAGTATTTT,CASSLSRQGDTQYF
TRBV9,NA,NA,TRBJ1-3,TGTGCCAGCAGCTGGGGGCGTGGAAACACCATATATTTT,CASSWGRGNTIYF
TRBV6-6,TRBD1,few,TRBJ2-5,TGTGCCAGCAGTGCCCGACAGGGAAGGGCGACCCAGTACTTC,CASSARQGRATQYF
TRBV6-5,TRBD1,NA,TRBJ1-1,TGTGCCAGCAGAGGTTGGGGACAGGCGAACACTGAAGCTTTCTTT,CASRGWGQANTEAFF
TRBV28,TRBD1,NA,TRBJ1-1,TGTGCCAGCAGTTCGGGACAGGGGGCATGGAACACTGAAGCTTTCTTT,CASSSGQGAWNTEAFF
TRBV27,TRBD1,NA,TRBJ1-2,TGTGCCAGCAGTTCCCCCTCACAGGGGGCAGGCGGCTACACCTTC,CASSSPSQGAGGYTF
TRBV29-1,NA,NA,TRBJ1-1,TGCAGCGTTGAGGAGAGGATGAACACTGAAGCTTTCTTT,CSVEERMNTEAFF
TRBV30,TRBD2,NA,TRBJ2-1,TGTGCCTGGAGTGTAGGAGCGGGAGATGGTGAGCAGTTCTTC,CAWSVGAGDGEQFF
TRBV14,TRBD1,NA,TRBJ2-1,TGTGCCAGCAGCCCCTGGGACAGGGGGAATGAGCAGTTCTTC,CASSPWDRGNEQFF
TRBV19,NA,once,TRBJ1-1,TGTGCCAGTAGTTACCGGGACATGAACACTGAAGCTTTCTTT,CASSYRDMNTEAFF
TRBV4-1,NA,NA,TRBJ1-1,TGCGCCAGCAGCCAAGAGGAGGGGAACACTGAAGCTTTCTTT,CASSQEEGNTEAFF
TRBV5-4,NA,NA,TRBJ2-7,TGTGCCAGCAGCTTCGGTCGGGACACCTACGAGCAGTACTTC,CASSFGRDTYEQYF
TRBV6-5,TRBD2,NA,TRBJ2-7,TGTGCCAGCAGCTACCAAACCAGCGGGAGCGACGAGCAGTACTTC,CASSYQTSGSDEQYF
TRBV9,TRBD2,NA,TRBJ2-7,TGTGCCAGCAGCGGTTCGAATAGCGGGTCGTTCGAGCAGTACTTC,CASSGSNSGSFEQYF